This TCR beta chain was sequenced in a study of T cells after yellow fever vaccination (dated by TCRdb to between 2018 and 2021). For the wider study: The SMART-Seq v4 Ultra Low Input RNA kit was used to prepare libraries from fractions with low cell numbers. To track T-cell clones before and after primary and booster YFV17D yellow fever vaccination, bulk TCR alpha and beta repertoires were sequenced longitudinally. Blood was collected at multiple timepoints before and after primary and secondary immunization, and bulk PBMC replicates and cell subsets were isolated. The cohort comprised two healthy male donors, one aged 18 to 30 and one aged 30 to 40 years.

Broader findings and caveats from the paper: Only a couple of donors were included in the study, so the extent to which the findings can be generalized is limited. After the booster, most clones that had expanded after primary vaccination were detected again (approximately 96% of CD4 and more than 80% of CD8), suggesting broad maintenance of memory. Computational filtering was required because FACS-sorted repertoires could contain abundant contaminating clonotypes from the bulk population. The secondary T-cell response was found to be weaker but faster than the primary response, with a peak reached on day 5 rather than on day 15. A small share of clonotypes was detected in both CD4 and CD8 compartments, with the overlap likely arising from convergent recombination.

A word on this clonotype: What this receptor recognizes is not known. No much larger clone exists at a distance of one base, and base qualities are not known.

TCR cDNA was synthesized by 5'RACE template switching, which introduced a universal primer site and unique molecular identifiers. Priming for cDNA synthesis came from both the TCR alpha and TCR beta constant segments. Library amplification used two PCR steps, and the second PCR step added sample barcodes and sequencing adapters. Sequencing of the libraries was done on either Illumina HiSeq 2500 (2x100 bp) or NovaSeq (2x150 bp). The published analysis was carried out like this. Reads were demultiplexed and collapsed into UMI consensus sequences with MIGEC, and V(D)J alignment was performed with MiXCR. Using edgeR on replicate PBMC samples, clonotypes were called vaccine-responding if FDR was below 0.01 and the log2 fold change was above 5 up to day 15. Each bulk clonotype received a CD4 or CD8 identity based on whether the sequenced CD4 or CD8 repertoire contained that clonotype at higher abundance. Using fastp trimming at Q25 and MiXCR clonotype assembly, TCRdb reanalyzed the public sequencing data and kept in-frame beta chains. When rows share a CDR3 protein, they turn into one entry using the most common DNA and genes. These V and J calls rely on TCRdb rather than the paper's analysis. The sample yields 160,000 or so distinct CDR3 sequences; around 7.3% were counted once. In total, the top ten clones hold about 2.5% of the sample.

Interpreted using the paper, the treatment or condition label stands for: live attenuated yellow fever vaccine strain. PBMCs were isolated from peripheral blood using a standard Ficoll-Paque protocol. Dynabeads CD4 and CD8 positive selection kits were used to isolate CD4 and CD8 T-cell fractions. TriZol was used to extract RNA from bulk PBMCs, from CD4 and CD8 fractions, and from dextramer-positive and dextramer-negative fractions. The TCR comes from a man younger than 30 who received the YFV17D yellow fever vaccine. The sequencing here drew on CD4+ T cells sorted from PBMCs, taken 4 to 5 days after the first yellow fever vaccination.

CDR3 sequence: CASNSLEVDIQYF. The DNA reads as follows: TGTGCCAGCAACTCACTAGAGGTCGACATTCAGTACTTC. In this chain, TRBV28 is recombined with TRBJ2-4; TRBD2 is possibly the D segment (5 matching bases). A distance of 15 bases separates the germline ends of V and J, which lose 7 bases and 8 bases respectively. From cysteine to phenylalanine, the CDR3 is 13 amino acids long. Only the CDR3 DNA is retained, 39 bases long and in frame from the first base. CDR1 MDHEN and CDR2 SYDVKM were looked up in the germline V gene. Beyond the CDR3, the reference TRBV28 and TRBJ2-4 genes provide the residues; the full variable domain reads: DVKVTQSSRYLVKRTGEKVFLECVQDMDHENMFWYRQDPGLGLRLIYFSYDVKMKEKGDIPEGYSVSREKKERFSLILESASTNQTSMYLCASNSLEVDIQYFGAGTRLSVL.